A selection of T cell receptor beta chains follows, all from one sample in a study of control samples from healthy donors and cancer patients. Here immunoSEQ multiplex PCR was the method, and the copy in TCRdb shows in-frame clones only, minus some. The profile shows tens of thousands of clones, nearly 90% of them singletons. Sequences were obtained from blood. The receptors derive from a man aged 50-60 years in good health. The CDR3 runs from the conserved cysteine through the conserved F or W. The D gene is left open where the match is weak. Not every row has a clone size; where given, it reads once, few, many or a size class.

cdr3_length: 16; d_call: NA; j_call: TRBJ2-3; clone_size: NA; v_call: TRBV11-2; cdr3_aa: CASSLFGGTSTDTQYF; cdr3_nt: TGTGCCAGCAGCTTATTTGGGGGAACGAGCACAGATACGCAGTATTTT
cdr3_length: 14; d_call: NA; j_call: TRBJ2-6; clone_size: once; v_call: TRBV5-1; cdr3_aa: CASSWGTGANVLTF; cdr3_nt: TGCGCCAGCAGCTGGGGAACTGGGGCCAACGTCCTGACTTTC
cdr3_length: 13; d_call: TRBD1; j_call: TRBJ2-5; clone_size: NA; v_call: TRBV2; cdr3_aa: CASSATGGETQYF; cdr3_nt: TGTGCCAGCAGTGCAACAGGGGGAGAGACCCAGTACTTC
cdr3_length: 13; d_call: NA; j_call: TRBJ2-7; clone_size: NA; v_call: TRBV6-5; cdr3_aa: CASRGRGPHEQYF; cdr3_nt: TGTGCCAGCCGCGGCAGGGGTCCCCACGAGCAGTACTTC
cdr3_length: 10; d_call: TRBD1; j_call: TRBJ1-2; clone_size: once; v_call: TRBV29-1; cdr3_aa: CSVDEGAYTF; cdr3_nt: TGCAGCGTAGACGAGGGGGCCTACACCTTC
cdr3_length: 13; d_call: NA; j_call: TRBJ2-7; clone_size: NA; v_call: TRBV2; cdr3_aa: CASSDPAVGEQYF; cdr3_nt: TGTGCCAGCAGTGACCCCGCTGTAGGAGAGCAGTACTTC
cdr3_length: 13; d_call: NA; j_call: TRBJ1-2; clone_size: NA; v_call: TRBV5-6; cdr3_aa: CASSLPSNYGYTF; cdr3_nt: TGTGCCAGCAGCTTGCCCTCTAACTATGGCTACACCTTC
cdr3_length: 16; d_call: NA; j_call: TRBJ1-3; clone_size: NA; v_call: TRBV19; cdr3_aa: CASSIGSGLRTNTIYF; cdr3_nt: TGTGCCAGTAGTATCGGTTCAGGGCTCCGTACAAACACCATATATTTT
cdr3_length: 15; d_call: TRBD1; j_call: TRBJ1-2; clone_size: NA; v_call: TRBV11-3; cdr3_aa: CASSFSGQGAYGYTF; cdr3_nt: TGTGCCAGCAGCTTTTCGGGGCAGGGGGCCTATGGCTACACCTTC
cdr3_length: 10; d_call: NA; j_call: TRBJ1-1; clone_size: NA; v_call: TRBV2; cdr3_aa: CASSESEAFF; cdr3_nt: TGTGCCAGCAGTGAAAGTGAAGCTTTCTTT
cdr3_length: 15; d_call: TRBD1; j_call: TRBJ1-1; clone_size: once; v_call: TRBV19; cdr3_aa: CASSINPQTGKEAFF; cdr3_nt: TGTGCCAGTAGTATAAACCCCCAGACAGGGAAGGAAGCTTTCTTT
cdr3_length: 16; d_call: TRBD1; j_call: TRBJ2-3; clone_size: NA; v_call: TRBV27; cdr3_aa: CASSSLGTGKRDTQYF; cdr3_nt: TGTGCCAGCAGCTCACTAGGGACAGGGAAAAGAGATACGCAGTATTTT
cdr3_length: 14; d_call: NA; j_call: TRBJ2-1; clone_size: NA; v_call: TRBV5-1; cdr3_aa: CASSLAWSYNEQFF; cdr3_nt: TGCGCCAGCAGCTTGGCCTGGTCCTACAATGAGCAGTTCTTC
cdr3_length: 13; d_call: NA; j_call: TRBJ2-1; clone_size: NA; v_call: TRBV6-6; cdr3_aa: CASELSSYNEQFF; cdr3_nt: TGTGCCAGCGAACTCTCCTCCTACAATGAGCAGTTCTTC
cdr3_length: 14; d_call: TRBD1; j_call: TRBJ1-1; clone_size: NA; v_call: TRBV7-6; cdr3_aa: CASSLQTGDTEAFF; cdr3_nt: TGTGCCAGCAGCTTACAGACAGGGGACACTGAAGCTTTCTTT
cdr3_length: 15; d_call: NA; j_call: TRBJ1-1; clone_size: NA; v_call: TRBV7-2; cdr3_aa: CASSLIQGLNTEAFF; cdr3_nt: TGTGCCAGCAGCCTAATACAGGGCCTGAACACTGAAGCTTTCTTT
cdr3_length: 14; d_call: NA; j_call: TRBJ2-3; clone_size: NA; v_call: TRBV14; cdr3_aa: CASSQDLLTDTQYF; cdr3_nt: TGTGCCAGCAGCCAGGATCTGCTCACAGATACGCAGTATTTT
cdr3_length: 12; d_call: NA; j_call: TRBJ2-3; clone_size: NA; v_call: TRBV12-3/TRBV12-4; cdr3_aa: CASSPDSGTQYF; cdr3_nt: TGTGCCAGCAGCCCTGACTCGGGTACGCAGTATTTT
cdr3_length: 15; d_call: NA; j_call: TRBJ2-7; clone_size: NA; v_call: TRBV5-5; cdr3_aa: CASSLITGRTYEQYF; cdr3_nt: TGTGCCAGCAGCTTGATAACAGGCCGAACCTACGAGCAGTACTTC
cdr3_length: 13; d_call: NA; j_call: TRBJ2-1; clone_size: NA; v_call: TRBV6-4; cdr3_aa: CASSVGRDNEQFF; cdr3_nt: TGTGCCAGCAGTGTGGGTCGGGACAATGAGCAGTTCTTC
cdr3_length: 15; d_call: NA; j_call: TRBJ1-1; clone_size: few; v_call: TRBV10-3; cdr3_aa: CAIRGVEGGSTEAFF; cdr3_nt: TGTGCCATCCGCGGAGTGGAGGGAGGGAGCACTGAAGCTTTCTTT
cdr3_length: 13; d_call: NA; j_call: TRBJ1-1; clone_size: NA; v_call: TRBV14; cdr3_aa: CASSPYRNTEAFF; cdr3_nt: TGTGCCAGCAGTCCCTACAGGAATACTGAAGCTTTCTTT
cdr3_length: 13; d_call: NA; j_call: TRBJ1-4; clone_size: NA; v_call: TRBV12-3/TRBV12-4; cdr3_aa: CASSFPPIGKLFF; cdr3_nt: TGTGCCAGCAGTTTCCCTCCGATCGGAAAACTGTTTTTT
cdr3_length: 15; d_call: TRBD1; j_call: TRBJ1-1; clone_size: NA; v_call: TRBV2; cdr3_aa: CASTHRGPINTEAFF; cdr3_nt: TGTGCCAGCACGCACAGGGGCCCAATCAACACTGAAGCTTTCTTT
cdr3_length: 13; d_call: NA; j_call: TRBJ1-4; clone_size: NA; v_call: TRBV5-1; cdr3_aa: CASGDATNEKLFF; cdr3_nt: TGCGCCAGCGGGGACGCAACTAATGAAAAACTGTTTTTT
cdr3_length: 13; d_call: NA; j_call: TRBJ1-5; clone_size: NA; v_call: TRBV11-2; cdr3_aa: CASSLNGNQPQHF; cdr3_nt: TGTGCCAGCAGCTTGAATGGAAATCAGCCCCAGCATTTT
cdr3_length: 14; d_call: NA; j_call: TRBJ1-5; clone_size: NA; v_call: TRBV18; cdr3_aa: CASSPGNSNQPQHF; cdr3_nt: TGTGCCAGCTCACCAGGGAATAGCAATCAGCCCCAGCATTTT
cdr3_length: 16; d_call: TRBD2; j_call: TRBJ2-1; clone_size: NA; v_call: TRBV2; cdr3_aa: CASSDRGLAGFDEQFF; cdr3_nt: TGTGCCAGCAGTGACCGAGGACTAGCGGGATTTGATGAGCAGTTCTTC
cdr3_length: 17; d_call: TRBD1; j_call: TRBJ1-1; clone_size: NA; v_call: TRBV7-2; cdr3_aa: CASSQGQGGRPNTEAFF; cdr3_nt: TGTGCCAGCAGCCAGGGACAGGGCGGCCGACCGAACACTGAAGCTTTCTTT
cdr3_length: 18; d_call: NA; j_call: TRBJ1-1; clone_size: NA; v_call: TRBV30; cdr3_aa: CAWSVRSWGTKWNTEAFF; cdr3_nt: TGTGCCTGGAGTGTAAGGTCTTGGGGGACGAAATGGAACACTGAAGCTTTCTTT
cdr3_length: 14; d_call: TRBD1; j_call: TRBJ2-7; clone_size: once; v_call: TRBV29-1; cdr3_aa: CSVAGTGGAYEQYF; cdr3_nt: TGCAGCGTTGCGGGGACAGGGGGCGCGTACGAGCAGTACTTC
cdr3_length: 16; d_call: NA; j_call: TRBJ1-1; clone_size: NA; v_call: TRBV9; cdr3_aa: CASSRRGGVMNTEAFF; cdr3_nt: TGTGCCAGCAGCCGACGAGGGGGGGTCATGAACACTGAAGCTTTCTTT
cdr3_length: 15; d_call: NA; j_call: TRBJ2-2; clone_size: many; v_call: TRBV18; cdr3_aa: CASSPRGTTTGELFF; cdr3_nt: TGTGCCAGCTCACCCCGGGGGACCACCACCGGGGAGCTGTTTTTT
cdr3_length: 13; d_call: TRBD1; j_call: TRBJ2-3; clone_size: NA; v_call: TRBV11-3; cdr3_aa: CASSLEGGDTQYF; cdr3_nt: TGTGCCAGCAGCTTAGAAGGGGGCGATACGCAGTATTTT
cdr3_length: 13; d_call: NA; j_call: TRBJ1-2; clone_size: NA; v_call: TRBV3-1/TRBV3-2; cdr3_aa: CASSQEEDYGYTF; cdr3_nt: TGTGCCAGCAGCCAAGAGGAGGACTATGGCTACACCTTC
cdr3_length: 20; d_call: NA; j_call: TRBJ1-6; clone_size: NA; v_call: TRBV4-1; cdr3_aa: CASSQRTGPQGSSYNSPLHF; cdr3_nt: TGCGCCAGCAGCCAAAGAACGGGGCCTCAGGGGAGCTCCTATAATTCACCCCTCCACTTT
cdr3_length: 14; d_call: NA; j_call: TRBJ2-7; clone_size: NA; v_call: TRBV5-5; cdr3_aa: CASSFSQGPYEQYF; cdr3_nt: TGTGCCAGCAGCTTTTCACAGGGTCCCTACGAGCAGTACTTC
cdr3_length: 14; d_call: TRBD1; j_call: TRBJ2-1; clone_size: NA; v_call: TRBV5-1; cdr3_aa: CASSPGQGYNEQFF; cdr3_nt: TGCGCCAGCAGTCCGGGACAGGGGTACAATGAGCAGTTCTTC
cdr3_length: 18; d_call: TRBD2; j_call: TRBJ2-3; clone_size: once; v_call: TRBV25-1; cdr3_aa: CASYNRTSGGFITDTQYF; cdr3_nt: TGTGCCAGCTACAATCGGACTAGCGGGGGTTTCATCACAGATACGCAGTATTTT
cdr3_length: 13; d_call: NA; j_call: TRBJ1-6; clone_size: NA; v_call: TRBV6-5; cdr3_aa: CASSYRTDSPLHF; cdr3_nt: TGTGCCAGCAGTTATCGGACAGATTCACCCCTCCACTTT
cdr3_length: 13; d_call: NA; j_call: TRBJ2-7; clone_size: NA; v_call: TRBV7-9; cdr3_aa: CATRATGSYEQYF; cdr3_nt: TGTGCCACCCGAGCGACAGGCTCCTACGAGCAGTACTTC
cdr3_length: 18; d_call: TRBD2; j_call: TRBJ2-3; clone_size: NA; v_call: TRBV4-1; cdr3_aa: CASSQVLAGGPGTDTQYF; cdr3_nt: TGCGCCAGCAGCCAAGTACTAGCGGGGGGGCCGGGCACAGATACGCAGTATTTT
cdr3_length: 13; d_call: NA; j_call: TRBJ1-2; clone_size: NA; v_call: TRBV5-1; cdr3_aa: CASSGGLAYGYTF; cdr3_nt: TGCGCCAGCAGCGGAGGATTGGCGTATGGCTACACCTTC
cdr3_length: 17; d_call: NA; j_call: TRBJ1-1; clone_size: few; v_call: TRBV6-2/TRBV6-3; cdr3_aa: CASSHLLPGKGSTEAFF; cdr3_nt: TGTGCCAGCAGTCACCTACTCCCGGGGAAGGGATCCACTGAAGCTTTCTTT
cdr3_length: 9; d_call: NA; j_call: TRBJ2-1; clone_size: NA; v_call: TRBV24-1; cdr3_aa: CATINEQFF; cdr3_nt: TGTGCCACCATAAATGAGCAGTTCTTC
cdr3_length: 11; d_call: NA; j_call: TRBJ2-1; clone_size: NA; v_call: TRBV7-9; cdr3_aa: CASSLVGEQFF; cdr3_nt: TGTGCCAGCAGCCTCGTAGGTGAGCAGTTCTTC
cdr3_length: 15; d_call: NA; j_call: TRBJ2-3; clone_size: NA; v_call: TRBV7-9; cdr3_aa: CASSLTGDGADTQYF; cdr3_nt: TGTGCCAGCAGCTTAACTGGGGACGGGGCAGATACGCAGTATTTT
cdr3_length: 12; d_call: NA; j_call: TRBJ1-2; clone_size: NA; v_call: TRBV6-2/TRBV6-3; cdr3_aa: CASSPPDYGYTF; cdr3_nt: TGTGCCAGCAGCCCTCCTGACTATGGCTACACCTTC
cdr3_length: 18; d_call: TRBD1; j_call: TRBJ1-6; clone_size: few; v_call: TRBV5-1; cdr3_aa: CASRRGTGGASYNSPLHF; cdr3_nt: TGCGCCAGCAGACGCGGGACAGGGGGCGCTTCCTATAATTCACCCCTCCACTTT
cdr3_length: 14; d_call: NA; j_call: TRBJ1-5; clone_size: NA; v_call: TRBV5-5; cdr3_aa: CASSLVLSNQPQHF; cdr3_nt: TGTGCCAGCAGCTTAGTCCTTAGCAATCAGCCCCAGCATTTT
cdr3_length: 13; d_call: NA; j_call: TRBJ1-1; clone_size: NA; v_call: TRBV29-1; cdr3_aa: CSVNPGDGTEAFF; cdr3_nt: TGCAGCGTTAACCCAGGGGATGGTACTGAAGCTTTCTTT
cdr3_length: 12; d_call: NA; j_call: TRBJ2-3; clone_size: NA; v_call: TRBV11-1; cdr3_aa: CASSLNTDTQYF; cdr3_nt: TGTGCCAGCAGCCTGAACACAGATACGCAGTATTTT
cdr3_length: 16; d_call: NA; j_call: TRBJ2-1; clone_size: NA; v_call: TRBV5-6; cdr3_aa: CASRYPGLSSYNEQFF; cdr3_nt: TGTGCCAGCAGATATCCGGGACTGAGCTCCTACAATGAGCAGTTCTTC
cdr3_length: 15; d_call: NA; j_call: TRBJ2-2; clone_size: NA; v_call: TRBV27; cdr3_aa: CASSPDSSNTGELFF; cdr3_nt: TGTGCCAGCAGTCCGGACAGTTCGAACACCGGGGAGCTGTTTTTT